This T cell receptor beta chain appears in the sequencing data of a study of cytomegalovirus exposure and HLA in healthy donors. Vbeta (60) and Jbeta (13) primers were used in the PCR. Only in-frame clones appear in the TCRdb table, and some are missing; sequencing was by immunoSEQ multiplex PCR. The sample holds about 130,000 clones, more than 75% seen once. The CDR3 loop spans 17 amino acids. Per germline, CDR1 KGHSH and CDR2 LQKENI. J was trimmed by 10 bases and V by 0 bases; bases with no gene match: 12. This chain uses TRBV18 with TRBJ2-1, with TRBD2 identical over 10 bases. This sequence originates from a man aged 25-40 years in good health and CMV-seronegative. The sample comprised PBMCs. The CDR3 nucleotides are TGTGCCAGCTCACCACCGGTTCAAGCGGGAGGGCGAGAAGAGCAGTTCTTC. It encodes CASSPPVQAGGREEQFF.